Sequencing of this T cell receptor beta chain was carried out in a study of blood T cells in healthy people across ages. Study results and limitations: A roughly linear fall in TCR beta diversity per million T cells was seen with increasing age.

In regard to this clonotype: The antigen is unknown.

Trimming took off 5 bases at V and 4 bases at J, with 11 bases between the two ends. The CDR3 has 12 amino acids. The germline CDR1 and CDR2 sequences are GTSNPN and SVGIG (reference sequence). The use of a sample-barcoded 5' primer and a J-beta primer mix characterized a second PCR of 7 to 11 cycles. Each TCR beta cDNA got a 12-nucleotide random molecular identifier. Each CDR3 protein gets one entry after TCRdb re-called the 5' RACE reads with MiXCR. The table includes approximately 1.5 million distinct CDR3 sequences, almost 35% detected once. This TCR derives from a woman aged 25 to 39 in good health. The chain uses TRBV30 and TRBJ1-1; D is ambiguous. Sequencing was performed on blood. The CDR3 DNA follows: TGTGCCTGGGCGGGAGGGCCCACTGAAGCTTTCTTT. As protein: CAWAGGPTEAFF.